These 26 T cell receptor beta chains share one sample of origin, sequenced in a study of blood T cells in healthy people across ages. Alongside a J-beta primer mix, a sample-barcoded 5' primer served in a second PCR lasting 7 to 11 cycles. Via MiXCR, TCRdb re-called the 5' RACE reads, giving one row per CDR3 protein. This table has 1.8 million or so distinct CDR3 sequences, approximately 40% appearing once. Sequences were obtained from blood. The receptors here all came from a human donor in good health.

As for this clonotype: This may stem from a read error, because a much larger clone lies one nucleotide away. CDR3 in DNA: TGTGCCAGCAGCTTAATTAGGGGCCCAAAAACCGGGGAGCTGTTTTTT. Its protein product is CASSLIRGPKTGELFF. This rearrangement joins TRBV7-3 to TRBJ2-2; D is perhaps TRBD1 (5 bases). CDR1 and CDR2 (germline): SGHTA, FQGTGA. V lost 1 base and J lost 5, with 14 bases in between. The CDR3 runs 16 residues.

This clonotype was observed a few times. The J gene is TRBJ1-5, the V gene TRBV6-1; 7 bases are shared with TRBD1. CDR1 is MNHNS, CDR2 SASEGT, per germline. The V and J ends lost 4 bases and 4 bases, in that order; junction bases with no gene match: 7. The CDR3 length is 15 residues. The chain's CDR3 is CASSGMDRRNQPQHF. DNA for the CDR3: TGTGCCAGCAGTGGGATGGACAGGAGGAATCAGCCCCAGCATTTT.

The chain is built from TRBV7-2 and TRBJ2-4; D possibly corresponds to TRBD1 (6 bases). Between the trimmed V and J ends, which lost 3 bases and 1 base, there was a span of 16 bases. Germline V gene data show CDR1 as SGHTA and CDR2 as FQGNSA. This CDR3 is 17 amino acids long. CDR3 sequence: CASSFPQGGRAKNIQYF. The CDR3 nucleotides read TGTGCCAGCAGCTTCCCACAGGGTGGTAGGGCCAAAAACATTCAGTACTTC.

The chain joins TRBV15 to TRBJ2-3; TRBD1 aligns across 8 bases. The CDR3 runs 14 residues. Germline trimming cut 3 bases from V and 4 bases from J; bases unmatched to any gene: 3. CDR1 LNHNV and CDR2 YYDKDF come from the germline V gene (reference sequence). CDR3 sequence (DNA): TGTGCCACCAGCAGTCGACAGGGGTCAGATACGCAGTATTTT. Amino acid sequence: CATSSRQGSDTQYF.

The chain recombines TRBV7-2 with TRBJ1-2, with D possibly TRBD1 on 5 matching bases. With 4 bases removed from V and 4 bases from J, the gap between germline ends came to 16 bases. The CDR3 runs 15 residues. CDR1 and CDR2 (germline): SGHTA, FQGNSA. The CDR3 is CASSSSAGRAYGYTF. CDR3 in DNA: TGTGCCAGCAGCTCGTCGGCAGGGAGGGCCTATGGCTACACCTTC.

In this sample, this clonotype turned up a few times. V and J are TRBV12-3 or TRBV12-4 and TRBJ2-7; D remains ambiguous. Trimming pared 6 bases from V and 5 bases from J, leaving 17 bases between. This CDR3 has 14 residues. The CDR3 here is CASSPKRLSHEQYF. In DNA, the CDR3 is TGTGCCAGCAGCCCAAAAAGATTATCCCACGAGCAGTACTTC.

CDR3 protein: CASSFGTSGTTDTQYF. The CDR3 DNA sequence: TGCGCCAGCAGCTTCGGGACTAGCGGAACCACAGATACGCAGTATTTT. The genes are TRBV5-1 and TRBJ2-3, with 11 bases lining up with TRBD2. V lost 2 bases to trimming and J lost 2 bases; unmatched junction nucleotides: 4. The V gene's germline CDR1 is SGHRS and CDR2 YFSETQ. CDR3 length: 16 amino acids.

V usage is TRBV7-9 and J usage is TRBJ1-1, with a tentative D call TRBD1 (5 bases). V lost 6 bases, J lost 1 base, and 18 bases lay in between. This CDR3 contains 16 residues. Germline lookup yields CDR1 SEHNR and CDR2 FQNEAQ (reference sequence). The CDR3 spells CASRPQGRPPNTEAFF. CDR3 sequence (DNA): TGTGCCAGCAGACCTCAGGGCAGGCCTCCGAACACTGAAGCTTTCTTT. The variable domain in full, completed from reference TRBV7-9 and TRBJ1-1, reads DTGVSQNPRHKITKRGQNVTFRCDPISEHNRLYWYRQTLGQGPEFLTYFQNEAQLEKSRLLSDRFSAERPKGSFSTLEIQRTEQGDSAMYLCASRPQGRPPNTEAFFGQGTRLTVV.

The chain joins TRBV29-1 to TRBJ2-7; 10 bases match TRBD2. CDR3 length equals 13 residues. Trimming removed 7 bases from V and 6 bases from J; junction bases left unmatched: 9. Germline CDR1 reads SQVTM; CDR2 reads ANQGSEA. The CDR3 loop is CSAKRGGNGEQYF. The CDR3 nucleotides read TGCAGCGCTAAGCGGGGGGGCAACGGCGAGCAGTACTTC.

Concerning this clonotype itself: The junction and the germline gene differ at one end; a read error may be behind it. The chain is built from TRBV4-3 and TRBJ1-2; unclear D gene. The CDR3 consists of 16 residues. Germline CDR1 LGHNA, CDR2 YSLEER. This CDR3 is CASSQDVADTNYGYTF. CDR3 nucleotide sequence: TGCGCCAGCAGCCAAGATGTAGCGGATACTAACTATGGTTACACCTTC.

This chain joins TRBV10-3 and TRBJ2-3, with D possibly called TRBD1 or TRBD2 (5 bases each). The CDR3 contains 12 residues. Per germline, CDR1 ENHRY and CDR2 SYGVKD. Trimming left V 7 bases short and J 5 bases short, with 10 bases between. The CDR3 here is CAINGAEDTQYF. The CDR3 DNA reads as TGTGCCATCAACGGGGCGGAAGATACGCAGTATTTT.

The V and J genes are TRBV10-3 and TRBJ1-3; D remains ambiguous. From germline, CDR1 is ENHRY and CDR2 SYGVKD. The CDR3 is 15 amino acids. V was pared by 6 bases and J by 0 bases, with 12 bases between. CDR3 nucleotide sequence: TGTGCCATCAGCTTCGACGCAGTCTCTGGAAACACCATATATTTT. Residues: CAISFDAVSGNTIYF.

There are a few counts of this clonotype. This CDR3 is CASSPTSGSRSYNEQFF. The CDR3 DNA is TGTGCCAGCAGCCCTACTAGCGGGTCCCGCTCCTACAATGAGCAGTTCTTC. This chain links TRBV28 with TRBJ2-1; 9 positions match TRBD2. This CDR3 has 17 amino acids. CDR1 MDHEN and CDR2 SYDVKM come from the germline V gene. V lost 6 bases, J lost 0 bases, and 9 bases stayed unmatched.

This clonotype has more than one count but fewer than ten. The DNA of the CDR3 is TGTGCCAGCACGCGGATCTTGGGGATACCGGGGGGCTACACCTTC. It codes for CASTRILGIPGGYTF. The rearrangement joins TRBV2 to TRBJ1-2; D remains unclear. This CDR3 contains 15 residues. Between the trimmed V and J ends, which lost 7 bases and 8 bases, there was a span of 23 bases. Germline V gene lookup returns CDR1 SNHLY and CDR2 FYNNEI.

The sample holds a few counts of this clonotype. The chain recombines TRBV9 with TRBJ2-7; TRBD2 aligns across 9 bases. Trimming at V came to 0 bases and at J to 4 bases, leaving 2 bases not matched to a gene. This CDR3 is 14 amino acids long. In germline, CDR1 is SGDLS, CDR2 YYNGEE. The CDR3 DNA follows: TGTGCCAGCAGCGTAGAAGCGGGGGGATACGAGCAGTACTTC. Its translation is CASSVEAGGYEQYF.

This clonotype has just a few counts. The rearrangement uses TRBV4-2 and TRBJ2-7; D might be TRBD2 (5 bases). The V end was cut by 7 bases, the J end by 6 bases, with 7 bases between. The V gene's germline CDR1 is LGHNA and CDR2 YNFKEQ. The CDR3 length is 10 residues. The DNA for the CDR3 is TGTGCCAGCAACGGGATCGAGCAGTACTTC. Translation: CASNGIEQYF.

In its sample, this clonotype was seen a few times. The chain employs TRBV11-3 and TRBJ1-2; no reliable D call. V lost 3 bases and J lost 6, with 20 bases in between. The CDR3 extends over 16 amino acids. In germline, CDR1 is SGHNT, CDR2 YENEEA. The CDR3 bases are TGTGCCAGCAGCTTCAGTACGCAACCGGGCCTGGATGGCTACACCTTC. Its translation: CASSFSTQPGLDGYTF.

Regarding this clonotype: A junction end diverges from the germline sequence, so it may reflect a read error. V usage is TRBV20-1 and J usage is TRBJ2-3; TRBD2 aligns across 7 bases. The V gene's germline CDR1 is DFQATT and CDR2 SNEGSKA (reference sequence). There are 15 residues in the CDR3. Here the CDR3 reads CSVRVPGGSTDTQYF. The CDR3 bases are TGCAGTGTTAGAGTACCGGGGGGAAGCACAGATACGCAGTATTTT.

This clonotype has only a few counts. The chain employs TRBV12-3 or TRBV12-4 and TRBJ2-1, with D possibly TRBD2 on 6 matching bases. V shed 6 bases and J shed 6 bases, with 15 bases lying between them. The CDR3 has 14 residues. The CDR3: CASSPGTFRNEQFF. DNA for the CDR3: TGTGCCAGCAGCCCCGGGACTTTTCGCAATGAGCAGTTCTTC.

This clonotype was observed a handful of times. CDR3 region: CASSYSPESQPQHF. The CDR3 DNA follows: TGTGCCAGCAGTTACTCTCCGGAAAGTCAGCCCCAGCATTTT. This chain connects TRBV6-6 to TRBJ1-5; D is undetermined. The CDR3 is 14 residues long. V lost 0 bases, J lost 6 bases, and 9 bases lay in between. Germline V gives CDR1 MNHNY, CDR2 SVGAGI (reference sequence).

This clonotype was detected a few times. The J gene is TRBJ2-7, the V gene TRBV29-1; unclear D gene. Trimming shortened V by 5 bases and J by 0 bases, and 8 bases separated the two germline ends. The V gene's germline CDR1 is SQVTM and CDR2 ANQGSEA. This CDR3 has 12 amino acids. The CDR3 region is CSVWADSYEQYF. CDR3 DNA: TGCAGCGTTTGGGCAGACTCCTACGAGCAGTACTTC.

This rearrangement joins TRBV20-1 to TRBJ1-1; D is ambiguous. This CDR3 region has 16 residues. The V end was cut by 4 bases, the J end by 1 base, with 19 bases between. Germline CDR1 is DFQATT and CDR2 is SNEGSKA (reference sequence). The CDR3 bases are TGCAGTGCTACTAGAGGAAGCTTGTTTACGAACACTGAAGCTTTCTTT. It specifies CSATRGSLFTNTEAFF.

CDR3 amino acids: CASSFTQYQETQYF. The CDR3 nucleotides are TGTGCCAGCAGCTTTACACAGTACCAAGAGACCCAGTACTTC. The V call is TRBV7-9, the J call TRBJ2-5; D is undetermined. Between the trimmed V and J ends, which lost 3 bases and 0 bases, there was a span of 8 bases. The CDR3 length is 14 residues. Germline V gene data show CDR1 as SEHNR and CDR2 as FQNEAQ (reference sequence).

The V call is TRBV3-1, the J call TRBJ2-5; 7 nucleotides line up with TRBD2. Germline CDR1 is LGHDT and CDR2 is YNNKEL (reference sequence). J was trimmed by 3 bases and V by 9 bases; bases with no gene match: 13. There are 15 residues in the CDR3. CDR3 loop: CASSSSHGTKETQYF. The CDR3 region has the DNA TGTGCCAGTAGTTCATCGCACGGGACTAAAGAGACCCAGTACTTC.

This clonotype occurred once. Here the CDR3 omits its conserved ending phenylalanine or tryptophan, so a read error is the likely source. The chain employs TRBV20-1 and TRBJ2-5; tentative D call: TRBD2 (5 bases). The CDR3 sequence is 14 residues long. CDR1 and CDR2 from the germline V gene are DFQATT and SNEGSKA (reference sequence). V shed 1 base and J shed 0 bases, with 9 bases lying between them. CDR3 sequence: CSARGTGYQETQYC. CDR3 sequence (DNA): TGCAGTGCTAGAGGAACGGGGTACCAAGAGACCCAGTACTGC.

There are a few counts of this clonotype. This chain joins TRBV4-3 and TRBJ2-1; 10 nucleotides line up with TRBD2. There are 18 residues in the CDR3. Per germline, CDR1 LGHNA and CDR2 YSLEER. The trim removed 4 bases at V and 6 bases at J, leaving 15 bases unmatched. CDR3 sequence: CASSPGRTAAGGPNEQFF. CDR3 DNA sequence: TGCGCCAGCAGCCCTGGCAGGACCGCAGCGGGGGGGCCCAATGAGCAGTTCTTC.